Here is one T cell receptor (beta chain) with its context. As yet, its antigen is unknown. These data originate in a study of CD4 T cells in relation to SARS-CoV-2 and coronaviruses. Whole-study context: The restricting HLA molecule for shared crossreactive spike epitopes was mapped. Whole-study results and caveats: This crossreactivity analysis covered spike protein alone, no other viral proteins. In roughly two thirds of donors, memory CD4+ clonotypes crossrecognized SARS-CoV-2 and at least one common cold coronavirus spike.

The data were produced by immunoSEQ multiplex PCR, yet TCRdb's version contains in-frame clones alone and is incomplete. The table includes under 20,000 clones, approximately 80% detected once. The CDR3 is 14 residues long. Deletions cut 3 bases from V and 4 bases from J, with 12 bases between. Germline CDR1 DFQATT, CDR2 SNEGSKA (reference sequence). CD4+ T cells from unexposed donors were obtained before the COVID-19 pandemic (2011-2018). After about 10 days of culture, CD4+ T cells were isolated. Each well had approximately 2 million PBMCs in around 4.5% human AB serum with IL-2. The sequenced sample was CD4+ T cells from PBMCs, cultured in vitro. This TCR was recovered from a human donor in good health. The gene calls are TRBV20-1 and TRBJ2-2, with D hard to call. The DNA for the CDR3 is TGCAGTGCTAGTGCCGGGCCGGGCACCGGGGAGCTGTTTTTT. This translates into CSASAGPGTGELFF.